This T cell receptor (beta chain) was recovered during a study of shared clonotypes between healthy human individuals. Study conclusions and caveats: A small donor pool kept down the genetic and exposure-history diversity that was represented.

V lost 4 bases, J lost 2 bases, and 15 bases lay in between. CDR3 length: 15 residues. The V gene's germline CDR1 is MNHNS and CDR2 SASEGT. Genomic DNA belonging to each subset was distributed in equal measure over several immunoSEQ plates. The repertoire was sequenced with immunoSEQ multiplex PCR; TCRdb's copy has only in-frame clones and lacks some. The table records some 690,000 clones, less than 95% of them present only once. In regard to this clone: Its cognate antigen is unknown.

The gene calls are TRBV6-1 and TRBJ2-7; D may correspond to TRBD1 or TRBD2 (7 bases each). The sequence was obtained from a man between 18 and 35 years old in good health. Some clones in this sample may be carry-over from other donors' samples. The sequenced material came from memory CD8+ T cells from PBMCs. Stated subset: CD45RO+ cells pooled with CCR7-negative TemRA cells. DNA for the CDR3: TGTGCCAGCAGTGCAGGGGGGGGGCCCGCCTACGAGCAGTACTTC. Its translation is CASSAGGGPAYEQYF.